This T cell receptor beta chain stems from a study of blood T cell repertoires in COVID-19. The overall study: Italy, Spain and the United States were the sources of the convalescent and acute COVID-19 samples. Sources were T cells, B-cell-depleted T cells, or PBMCs; the material itself was cDNA or gDNA.

Per the authors' pipeline: It was from reference gene primer amplification that nucleated cell counts were estimated. Assay: immunoSEQ multiplex PCR; the TCRdb copy retains only in-frame clones and omits some. That table supplies the V and J calls and clone size; D and trimming were determined from the DNA. The table shows 140,000 to 150,000 clones, with about four fifths occurring only once. CDR3 size: 18 residues. Unmatched junction bases numbered 15, after V lost 2 bases and J lost 2 bases. The germline V gene encodes CDR1 MNHEY and CDR2 SVGEGT. The sequence derives from a human donor in a cohort sampled during active COVID-19. Sequenced material: peripheral blood. V usage is TRBV6-2 or TRBV6-3 and J usage is TRBJ2-7, with 7 bases lining up with TRBD1. The CDR3 sequence is CASSYLGVVGQETYEQYF. CDR3 DNA sequence: TGTGCCAGCAGTTACCTAGGGGTTGTTGGACAGGAGACCTACGAGCAGTACTTC.